Listed below are T cell receptor beta chains from one sample, sequenced in a study of cytomegalovirus exposure and HLA in healthy donors. The assay was immunoSEQ multiplex PCR, and TCRdb's table has in-frame clones only and misses some. Here the sample spans tens of thousands of clones, around 74% being singletons. Sequenced sample: PBMCs. The origin of the receptors is a woman in her twenties or thirties in good health and CMV-seropositive. Both conserved end residues are part of each CDR3. Each record gives: J gene, V gene, D gene, clone size, CDR3 DNA, CDR3 protein. The D gene is left open where the match is weak. Clone size is stated in some rows and not others, as once, few, many or a class when expanded.

J gene: TRBJ1-5
V gene: TRBV15
D gene: TRBD1
clone size: -
CDR3 DNA: TGTGCCACCAGCAGAGGGACAGGGCGAAATCAGCCCCAGCATTTT
CDR3 protein: CATSRGTGRNQPQHF

J gene: TRBJ2-3
V gene: TRBV5-1
D gene: TRBD2
clone size: -
CDR3 DNA: TGCGCCAGCAGACCTCCCGGACTAGGTACGGATACGCAGTATTTT
CDR3 protein: CASRPPGLGTDTQYF

J gene: TRBJ2-7
V gene: TRBV15
D gene: TRBD1
clone size: -
CDR3 DNA: TGTGCCACCAGCATCGGACAGGGTCCCACCTACGAGCAGTACTTC
CDR3 protein: CATSIGQGPTYEQYF

J gene: TRBJ2-7
V gene: TRBV7-2
D gene: -
clone size: -
CDR3 DNA: TGTGCCAGCAGCTTGGGGGGAGGTTCCTACGAGCAGTACTTC
CDR3 protein: CASSLGGGSYEQYF

J gene: TRBJ2-7
V gene: TRBV5-1
D gene: -
clone size: -
CDR3 DNA: TGCGCCAGCAGCGAAGATACATACGAGCAGTACTTC
CDR3 protein: CASSEDTYEQYF

J gene: TRBJ1-1
V gene: TRBV11-2
D gene: -
clone size: few
CDR3 DNA: TGTGCCAGCAGCTTAGCAGGGTTGAACACTGAAGCTTTCTTT
CDR3 protein: CASSLAGLNTEAFF

J gene: TRBJ2-2
V gene: TRBV4-2
D gene: TRBD2
clone size: -
CDR3 DNA: TGTGCCAGCAGCCAAGACGGCGGGAGTGGCACCGGGGAGCTGTTTTTT
CDR3 protein: CASSQDGGSGTGELFF

J gene: TRBJ2-2
V gene: TRBV30
D gene: -
clone size: -
CDR3 DNA: TGTGCCTGGATACGGGCCCAGGGCGTCGCCGGGGAGCTGTTTTTT
CDR3 protein: CAWIRAQGVAGELFF

J gene: TRBJ1-1
V gene: TRBV7-8
D gene: TRBD1
clone size: -
CDR3 DNA: TGTGCCAGCAGCCCTTACGTGAGCTCGACAGGGAAGAACACTGAAGCTTTCTTT
CDR3 protein: CASSPYVSSTGKNTEAFF

J gene: TRBJ1-1
V gene: TRBV30
D gene: -
clone size: -
CDR3 DNA: TGTGCCTGGACAGATCCGGGGAGGAACACTGAAGCTTTCTTT
CDR3 protein: CAWTDPGRNTEAFF

J gene: TRBJ2-7
V gene: TRBV6-5
D gene: -
clone size: -
CDR3 DNA: TGTGCCAGCAGTTACCAGTATGGCTACGAGCAGTACTTC
CDR3 protein: CASSYQYGYEQYF

J gene: TRBJ1-5
V gene: TRBV30
D gene: -
clone size: -
CDR3 DNA: TGTGCCTGGAGTGAGCTAAGTAGCAATCAGCCCCAGCATTTT
CDR3 protein: CAWSELSSNQPQHF

J gene: TRBJ2-5
V gene: TRBV28
D gene: -
clone size: once
CDR3 DNA: TGTGCCAGCAGTTTAACCAGAGAGACCCAGTACTTC
CDR3 protein: CASSLTRETQYF

J gene: TRBJ2-3
V gene: TRBV18
D gene: TRBD1
clone size: few
CDR3 DNA: TGTGCCAGCTCACCGGTTACAGGGGAGGATACGCAGTATTTT
CDR3 protein: CASSPVTGEDTQYF

J gene: TRBJ2-5
V gene: TRBV9
D gene: -
clone size: -
CDR3 DNA: TGTGCCAGCAGCGCCGGACAGCAAGAGACCCAGTACTTC
CDR3 protein: CASSAGQQETQYF

J gene: TRBJ1-2
V gene: TRBV30
D gene: TRBD1
clone size: -
CDR3 DNA: TGTGCCTGGGGGGACAGCCGGGGCTACACCTTC
CDR3 protein: CAWGDSRGYTF

J gene: TRBJ2-1
V gene: TRBV6-6
D gene: -
clone size: -
CDR3 DNA: TGTGCCATCGGGAGTTACAATGAGCAGTTCTTC
CDR3 protein: CAIGSYNEQFF

J gene: TRBJ2-4
V gene: TRBV30
D gene: TRBD2
clone size: -
CDR3 DNA: TGTGCCTGGAGAGTCGGGGGGGGACTAGCGGGAGTAGCCAAAAACATTCAGTACTTC
CDR3 protein: CAWRVGGGLAGVAKNIQYF

J gene: TRBJ2-7
V gene: TRBV6-4
D gene: TRBD2
clone size: -
CDR3 DNA: TGTGCCAACCGTGGGACTAGCGGGAGGGGGGAGCAGTACTTC
CDR3 protein: CANRGTSGRGEQYF

J gene: TRBJ2-5
V gene: TRBV6-5
D gene: TRBD1
clone size: -
CDR3 DNA: TGTGCCAGCAGTGACAGGGGCCGGGGAGAGACCCAGTACTTC
CDR3 protein: CASSDRGRGETQYF

J gene: TRBJ2-5
V gene: TRBV29-1
D gene: -
clone size: -
CDR3 DNA: TGCAGCGTTGGGTTCTCACTTACAGGGTCAGAGACCCAGTACTTC
CDR3 protein: CSVGFSLTGSETQYF

J gene: TRBJ2-7
V gene: TRBV10-1
D gene: -
clone size: once
CDR3 DNA: TGCGCCAGCAGTGAGGACAGCGTAGCCTCCTACGAGCAGTACTTC
CDR3 protein: CASSEDSVASYEQYF

J gene: TRBJ1-1
V gene: TRBV7-6
D gene: -
clone size: -
CDR3 DNA: TGTGCCAGCAGCTTAGGGGCCGCCGGGAACACTGAAGCTTTCTTT
CDR3 protein: CASSLGAAGNTEAFF

J gene: TRBJ1-4
V gene: TRBV28
D gene: -
clone size: -
CDR3 DNA: TGTGCCACACTCAACCCGGGTAATGAAAAACTGTTTTTT
CDR3 protein: CATLNPGNEKLFF

J gene: TRBJ2-1
V gene: TRBV4-1
D gene: -
clone size: -
CDR3 DNA: TGCGCCAGCAGCCAAGAAATAAGGGGGTACAATGAGCAGTTCTTC
CDR3 protein: CASSQEIRGYNEQFF

J gene: TRBJ1-1
V gene: TRBV5-1
D gene: TRBD1
clone size: -
CDR3 DNA: TGCGCCAGCAGCTTGTTGTCAGGGGGGAGCACTGAAGCTTTCTTT
CDR3 protein: CASSLLSGGSTEAFF

J gene: TRBJ1-3
V gene: TRBV7-2
D gene: -
clone size: -
CDR3 DNA: TGTGCCAGCAGCCCGTCTCCTGGAAACACCATATATTTT
CDR3 protein: CASSPSPGNTIYF

J gene: TRBJ2-1
V gene: TRBV14
D gene: TRBD2
clone size: -
CDR3 DNA: TGTGCCAGCAACCTAGCGGGAGGGACCTACAATGAGCAGTTCTTC
CDR3 protein: CASNLAGGTYNEQFF

J gene: TRBJ1-1
V gene: TRBV27
D gene: -
clone size: -
CDR3 DNA: TGTGCCAGCACGTCAGGCGCCAACACTGAAGCTTTCTTT
CDR3 protein: CASTSGANTEAFF

J gene: TRBJ1-2
V gene: TRBV4-2
D gene: -
clone size: few
CDR3 DNA: TGTGCCAGCAGCCAAGATCTGACAGCTAACTATGGCTACACCTTC
CDR3 protein: CASSQDLTANYGYTF

J gene: TRBJ1-2
V gene: TRBV28
D gene: -
clone size: -
CDR3 DNA: TGTGCCAGCAGTCTTAGAAATGGCTACACCTTC
CDR3 protein: CASSLRNGYTF

J gene: TRBJ2-5
V gene: TRBV9
D gene: -
clone size: -
CDR3 DNA: TGTGCCAGCAGCGTAGCGGGGGTGGAGACCCAGTACTTC
CDR3 protein: CASSVAGVETQYF

J gene: TRBJ2-1
V gene: TRBV30
D gene: TRBD2
clone size: -
CDR3 DNA: TGTGCCTGGAGCGAACAAACTAGCGGATTTTTGAATGAGCAGTTCTTC
CDR3 protein: CAWSEQTSGFLNEQFF

J gene: TRBJ1-5
V gene: TRBV30
D gene: TRBD1
clone size: few
CDR3 DNA: TGTGCCTGGAGTATGGACAGGGGGCAGGGTCAGCCCCAGCATTTT
CDR3 protein: CAWSMDRGQGQPQHF

J gene: TRBJ1-4
V gene: TRBV2
D gene: -
clone size: -
CDR3 DNA: TGTGCCAGCAGTGTGGCCCCTGGACTGTTTTTT
CDR3 protein: CASSVAPGLFF

J gene: TRBJ2-2
V gene: TRBV29-1
D gene: -
clone size: -
CDR3 DNA: TGCAGCGCCACACATTTCACCGGGGAGCTGTTTTTT
CDR3 protein: CSATHFTGELFF

J gene: TRBJ1-5
V gene: TRBV6-1
D gene: TRBD1
clone size: -
CDR3 DNA: TGTGCCAGCGCGGACAGGGTCCATCAGCCCCAGCATTTT
CDR3 protein: CASADRVHQPQHF

J gene: TRBJ1-6
V gene: TRBV19
D gene: -
clone size: -
CDR3 DNA: TGTGCCAGTGGACGACAGTATTATAATTCACCCCTCCACTTT
CDR3 protein: CASGRQYYNSPLHF

J gene: TRBJ2-2
V gene: TRBV29-1
D gene: -
clone size: few
CDR3 DNA: TGCAGCGTGTACTCCAGGGTCGGATTTACCGGGGAGCTGTTTTTT
CDR3 protein: CSVYSRVGFTGELFF

J gene: TRBJ1-5
V gene: TRBV2
D gene: -
clone size: few
CDR3 DNA: TGTGCCAGCACCTTAGATTCCAATCAGCCCCAGCATTTT
CDR3 protein: CASTLDSNQPQHF

J gene: TRBJ2-1
V gene: TRBV5-1
D gene: TRBD2
clone size: -
CDR3 DNA: TGCGCCAGCAGCCCGTCACGGCTAGCGGCCTACAATGAGCAGTTCTTC
CDR3 protein: CASSPSRLAAYNEQFF

J gene: TRBJ1-2
V gene: TRBV5-4
D gene: -
clone size: -
CDR3 DNA: TGTGCCAGCAGCTTGAGAGGGATCTATGGCTACACCTTC
CDR3 protein: CASSLRGIYGYTF

J gene: TRBJ2-7
V gene: TRBV15
D gene: TRBD2
clone size: few
CDR3 DNA: TGTGCCACCAGCAGAGATAGCGGGAGCTCCTACGAGCAGTACTTC
CDR3 protein: CATSRDSGSSYEQYF

J gene: TRBJ2-5
V gene: TRBV14
D gene: TRBD1
clone size: -
CDR3 DNA: TGTGCCAGCAGCCAGCGGACAGGGGGCACGTCGGAGACCCAGTACTTC
CDR3 protein: CASSQRTGGTSETQYF

J gene: TRBJ2-1
V gene: TRBV12-5
D gene: TRBD2
clone size: -
CDR3 DNA: TGTGCTAGTGGTTCGATGACGGGAGGGTCCTACAATGAGCAGTTCTTC
CDR3 protein: CASGSMTGGSYNEQFF

J gene: TRBJ1-2
V gene: TRBV7-2
D gene: -
clone size: once
CDR3 DNA: TGTGCCAGCAGCCCTTTGGACAGCTATGGCTACACCTTC
CDR3 protein: CASSPLDSYGYTF

J gene: TRBJ1-4
V gene: TRBV25-1
D gene: -
clone size: -
CDR3 DNA: TGTGCCAGCAGTGGACCCCGCCAGGGAGGGGAAAAACTGTTTTTT
CDR3 protein: CASSGPRQGGEKLFF

J gene: TRBJ2-4
V gene: TRBV30
D gene: TRBD2
clone size: -
CDR3 DNA: TGTGCCTGGAGTGTACTAGCGGGAGGAAACATTCAGTACTTC
CDR3 protein: CAWSVLAGGNIQYF

J gene: TRBJ2-4
V gene: TRBV19
D gene: TRBD2
clone size: medium-sized
CDR3 DNA: TGTGCCAGTAGTATAAGGGAGGGAACGTTGAACATTCAGTACTTC
CDR3 protein: CASSIREGTLNIQYF

J gene: TRBJ1-2
V gene: TRBV6-5
D gene: TRBD1
clone size: -
CDR3 DNA: TGTGCCAGCAGGTCAGGGGGCGCAGGCTACACCTTC
CDR3 protein: CASRSGGAGYTF

J gene: TRBJ1-2
V gene: TRBV7-2
D gene: -
clone size: -
CDR3 DNA: TGTGCCAGCAGCTTAGGAGGAGCTAACTATGGCTACACCTTC
CDR3 protein: CASSLGGANYGYTF

J gene: TRBJ1-1
V gene: TRBV7-2
D gene: -
clone size: -
CDR3 DNA: TGTGCCAGCAGCTTAGCCGGCAGGGGTGCTGCTGAAGCTTTCTTT
CDR3 protein: CASSLAGRGAAEAFF

J gene: TRBJ1-2
V gene: TRBV25-1
D gene: -
clone size: once
CDR3 DNA: TGTGCCAGCAGTGGGACAGTACAAGGCTACACCTTC
CDR3 protein: CASSGTVQGYTF

J gene: TRBJ1-1
V gene: TRBV28
D gene: TRBD1
clone size: -
CDR3 DNA: TGTGCCAGCACCCCGGAGGGCAGGGGGTTCACTGAAGCTTTCTTT
CDR3 protein: CASTPEGRGFTEAFF

J gene: TRBJ1-5
V gene: TRBV2
D gene: TRBD1
clone size: few
CDR3 DNA: TGTGCCAGCCGGGACAGGAACAATCAGCCCCAGCATTTT
CDR3 protein: CASRDRNNQPQHF

J gene: TRBJ1-1
V gene: TRBV6-5
D gene: TRBD1
clone size: once
CDR3 DNA: TGTGCCAGCAGTTACACAGGGGGCCGAAACACTGAAGCTTTCTTT
CDR3 protein: CASSYTGGRNTEAFF

J gene: TRBJ2-3
V gene: TRBV4-1
D gene: -
clone size: -
CDR3 DNA: TGCGCCAGCAGCCAAGGTAGACTTTTCACAGATACGCAGTATTTT
CDR3 protein: CASSQGRLFTDTQYF

J gene: TRBJ1-2
V gene: TRBV30
D gene: -
clone size: few
CDR3 DNA: TGTGCCTGGGACGCGGCTGATTCGCGAGGCTACACCTTC
CDR3 protein: CAWDAADSRGYTF

J gene: TRBJ1-5
V gene: TRBV19
D gene: -
clone size: -
CDR3 DNA: TGTGCCAGTAGTATGGGGAGCGGGAGCAATCAGCCCCAGCATTTT
CDR3 protein: CASSMGSGSNQPQHF